This T cell receptor beta chain is from a study of metastatic and nonmetastatic thyroid tumors. Study-level information: Comparison of repertoires was carried out across blood and tumor or nodule tissue from malignant and benign thyroid patients.

Findings and caveats of the study: Reported TCR beta diversity, measured in blood and tumor, was significantly higher for malignant thyroid tumors than for benign nodules.

This clone has at least ten counts. Its antigen is as yet unknown. Original handling: Building a distant-metastasis classifier for papillary thyroid cancer drew on CDR3 differences across clinicopathological groups. TCRdb re-analyzed the PCR reads using MiXCR. TCRdb's processing, not the authors', yielded these V and J calls. The sample includes tens of thousands of clones, 20% to 30% seen only once; the top ten take around 12%. There were no patients who had received any treatment before thyroid surgery. The TCR comes from a male donor with papillary thyroid cancer or a benign thyroid nodule (not recorded which). Some clones in this sample may be carry-over from other donors' samples. The material sequenced was tumor tissue.

CDR3 nucleotide sequence: TGTGCCAGCAGTGCACATCAAGGGTCAACTAATGAAAAACTGTTTTTT. Translation gives CASSAHQGSTNEKLFF. The chain links TRBV6-1 to TRBJ1-4; D is undetermined. Looked up from germline, CDR1 is MNHNS and CDR2 is SASEGT. CDR3 length: 16 residues. V lost 4 bases and J 0 bases, leaving 12 bases between the germline ends.